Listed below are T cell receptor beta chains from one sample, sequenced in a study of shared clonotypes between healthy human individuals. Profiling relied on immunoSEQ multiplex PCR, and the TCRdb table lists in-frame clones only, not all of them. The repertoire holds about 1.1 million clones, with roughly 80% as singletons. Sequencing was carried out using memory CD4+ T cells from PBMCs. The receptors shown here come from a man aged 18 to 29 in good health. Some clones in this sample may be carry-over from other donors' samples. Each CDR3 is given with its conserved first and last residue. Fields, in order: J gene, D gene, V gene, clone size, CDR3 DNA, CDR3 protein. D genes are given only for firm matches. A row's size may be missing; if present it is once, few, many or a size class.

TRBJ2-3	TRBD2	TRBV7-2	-	TGTGCCAGCAGCTTAGCGCGGGGGAGAACAACAGATACGCAGTATTTT	CASSLARGRTTDTQYF
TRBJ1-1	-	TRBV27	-	TGTGCCAGCAGTTTCGGGGTCGGCACTGAAGCTTTCTTT	CASSFGVGTEAFF
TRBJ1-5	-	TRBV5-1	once	TGCGCCAGCAGCTTGTCAGGTTATAGCAATCAGCCCCAGCATTTT	CASSLSGYSNQPQHF
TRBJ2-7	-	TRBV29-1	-	TGCAGCGTTGGCAGGGACGAGCAGTACTTC	CSVGRDEQYF
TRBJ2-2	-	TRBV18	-	TGTGCCAGCTCACGGCTCGGGGCGAACACCGGGGAGCTGTTTTTT	CASSRLGANTGELFF
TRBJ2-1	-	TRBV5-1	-	TGCGCCAGCAGCGAAAGGACTACTTCCTACAATGAGCAGTTCTTC	CASSERTTSYNEQFF
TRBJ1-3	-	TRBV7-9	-	TGTGCCAGCAGCTCTGAAGGAAACACCATATATTTT	CASSSEGNTIYF
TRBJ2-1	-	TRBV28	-	TGTGCCAGCAGTTTTCCCTCACGTTCCTACAATGAGCAGTTCTTC	CASSFPSRSYNEQFF
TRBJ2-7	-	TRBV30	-	TGTGCCTGGAACCCCCGGGCAGATCGGAGAGGGGAGCAGTACTTC	CAWNPRADRRGEQYF
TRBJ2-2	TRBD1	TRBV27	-	TGTGCCAGCAGCCGGACAGGGGGCATCGGGGAGCTGTTTTTT	CASSRTGGIGELFF
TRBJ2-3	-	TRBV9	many	TGTGCCAGCAGCGTAGAGGGTAATTCCGATACGCAGTATTTT	CASSVEGNSDTQYF
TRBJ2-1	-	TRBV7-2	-	TGTGCCAGCAGCCCGCAACCCCTGGGGTCCAACAATGAGCAGTTCTTC	CASSPQPLGSNNEQFF
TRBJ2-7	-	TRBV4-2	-	TGTGCCAGCAGCCAAGAGGGGCCGACAGAGCCCACCTACGAGCAGTACTTC	CASSQEGPTEPTYEQYF
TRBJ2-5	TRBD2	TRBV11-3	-	TGTGCCAGCAGCTTAGGACTAGCGGGAGTAGTCTCCCAACACCAAGAGACCCAGTACTTC	CASSLGLAGVVSQHQETQYF
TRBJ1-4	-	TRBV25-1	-	TGTGCCAGCAGTTCGGTTCTCGAACTGTTTTTT	CASSSVLELFF
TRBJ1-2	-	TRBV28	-	TGTGCCATCCAAGGGAGTTCCTATGGCTACACCTTC	CAIQGSSYGYTF
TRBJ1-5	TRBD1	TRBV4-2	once	TGTGCCAGCAGCCACATCGACAGGGGCCCCAATCAGCCCCAGCATTTT	CASSHIDRGPNQPQHF
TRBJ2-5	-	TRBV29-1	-	TGCAGCGCCGGGGTGCAAGAGACCCAGTACTTC	CSAGVQETQYF
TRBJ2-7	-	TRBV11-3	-	TGTGCCAGCAGCCCTGAGGGGGGAAGGGACCACCCCTACGAGCAGTACTTC	CASSPEGGRDHPYEQYF
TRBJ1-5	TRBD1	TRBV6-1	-	TGTGCCAGCAATAGGGACAGATACAATCAGCCCCAGCATTTT	CASNRDRYNQPQHF
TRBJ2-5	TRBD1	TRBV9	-	TGTGCCAGCAGCCCCCGGGGACAGGGTCAAGAGACCCAGTACTTC	CASSPRGQGQETQYF
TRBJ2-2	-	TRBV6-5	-	TGTGCCAGCAGGTCCAGCGCGTCGAGCACCGGGGAGCTGTTTTTT	CASRSSASSTGELFF
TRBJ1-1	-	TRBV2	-	TGTGCCAGCATAGTCGGGCGGCTGAACACTGAAGCTTTCTTT	CASIVGRLNTEAFF
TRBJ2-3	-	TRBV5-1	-	TGCGCCAGCGGAAGGTTAGGGGGAGCGGGAGATACGCAGTATTTT	CASGRLGGAGDTQYF
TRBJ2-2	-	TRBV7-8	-	TGTGCCAGCAGCTTAGTATTCACCGGGGAGCTGTTTTTT	CASSLVFTGELFF
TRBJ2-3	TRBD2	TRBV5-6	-	TGTGCCAGCAGTACTGACCGAGCGGGAGGGGCGAGGGCAGATACGCAGTATTTT	CASSTDRAGGARADTQYF
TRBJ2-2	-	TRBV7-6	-	TGTGCCAGCAGCTTAGCGATGACCGGGGAGCTGTTTTTT	CASSLAMTGELFF
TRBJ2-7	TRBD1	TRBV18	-	TGTGCCAGCTCACCCGGACAGGGCTCCTACGAGCAGTACTTC	CASSPGQGSYEQYF
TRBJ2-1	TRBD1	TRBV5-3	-	TGTGCCAGAAGCCCCGACAGGGGTAATGAGCAGTTCTTC	CARSPDRGNEQFF
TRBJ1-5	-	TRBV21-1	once	TGTGCCAGCAGCAAAGGAGGTCATGGGCCCTCTGATCAGCCCCAGCATTTT	CASSKGGHGPSDQPQHF
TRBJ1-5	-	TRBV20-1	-	TGCAGTGCTGGGGGGGAGCAGCCCCAGCATTTT	CSAGGEQPQHF
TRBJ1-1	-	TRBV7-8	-	TGTGCCAGCAGCTTAGTTGGCACGAACACTGAAGCTTTCTTT	CASSLVGTNTEAFF
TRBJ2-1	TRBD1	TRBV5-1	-	TGCGCCAGCAGCTCTGGGACAGATTACAATGAGCAGTTCTTC	CASSSGTDYNEQFF
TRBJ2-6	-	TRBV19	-	TGTGCCAGCAAGGGGGTCGGCTCTGGGGCCAACGTCCTGACTTTC	CASKGVGSGANVLTF
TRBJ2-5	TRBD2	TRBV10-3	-	TGTGCCATCAGCGGGACTAGCGGGCCCGCCCAAGAGACCCAGTACTTC	CAISGTSGPAQETQYF
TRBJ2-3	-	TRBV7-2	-	TGTGCCAGCAGCTTTGGCGGGGCCGGCACAGATACGCAGTATTTT	CASSFGGAGTDTQYF
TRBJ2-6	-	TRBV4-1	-	TGCGCCAGCAGCCAAGATTTCAGCTCTGGGGCCAACGTCCTGACTTTC	CASSQDFSSGANVLTF
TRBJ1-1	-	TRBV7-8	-	TGTGCCAGCAGCTTTAGACACTTTGAAGCTTTCTTT	CASSFRHFEAFF
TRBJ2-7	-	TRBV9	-	TGTGCCAGCAGCGTAGCGGGTGGGACCCACTCCTACGAGCAGTACTTC	CASSVAGGTHSYEQYF
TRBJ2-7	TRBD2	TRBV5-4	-	TGTGCCAGCAGCTTGGGTGGGACTAGCGGGCCCTCCTACGAGCAGTACTTC	CASSLGGTSGPSYEQYF
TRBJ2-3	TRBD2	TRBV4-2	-	TGTGCCAGCAGCCAATTTGGACTAGCGGGAGCAGATACGCAGTATTTT	CASSQFGLAGADTQYF
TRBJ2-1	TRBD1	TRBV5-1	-	TGCGCCAGCAGCGATCAGGGGGCTGTCTACAATGAGCAGTTCTTC	CASSDQGAVYNEQFF
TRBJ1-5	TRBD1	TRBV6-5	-	TGTGCCAGCAGTTCTTTGGGACAGGGGTATCAGCCCCAGCATTTT	CASSSLGQGYQPQHF
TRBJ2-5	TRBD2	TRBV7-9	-	TGTGCCAGCAGCTTTCGGGGGGGGAAAGAGACCCAGTACTTC	CASSFRGGKETQYF
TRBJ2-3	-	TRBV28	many	TGTGCCAGCAGCTCTCTGGGGGGTACAGATACGCAGTATTTT	CASSSLGGTDTQYF
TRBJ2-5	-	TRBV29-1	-	TGCAGCGTTGAATGGTTAGAACGGGTACAAGAGACCCAGTACTTC	CSVEWLERVQETQYF
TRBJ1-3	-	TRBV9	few	TGTGCCAGCAGCGTAGATCCGGGAACGGGTGACACCATATATTTT	CASSVDPGTGDTIYF
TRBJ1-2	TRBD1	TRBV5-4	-	TGTGCCAGCAGGAGGACAGGATCAAACTATGGCTACACCTTC	CASRRTGSNYGYTF
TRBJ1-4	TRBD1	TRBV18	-	TGTGCCAGCTCACTAAACGAAGGACAGGGTTTGATTGAAAAACTGTTTTTT	CASSLNEGQGLIEKLFF
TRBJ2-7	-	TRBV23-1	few	TGCGCCAGCAGTCACCTCTCTTTACTCCGGAGAGGGTACGAGCAGTACTTC	CASSHLSLLRRGYEQYF
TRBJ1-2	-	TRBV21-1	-	TGTGCCAGCAGCAAAGGATGGGCACACAGGACAGTTCGGGGTGGCTACACCTTC	CASSKGWAHRTVRGGYTF
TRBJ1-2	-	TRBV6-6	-	TGTGCCAGCAGCATCGACAACTATGGCTACACCTTC	CASSIDNYGYTF
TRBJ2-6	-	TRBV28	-	TGTGCCAGCAGTTTACCAGGCTTAAGCTCTGGGGCCAACGTCCTGACTTTC	CASSLPGLSSGANVLTF
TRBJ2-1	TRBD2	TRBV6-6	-	TGTGCCAGCAGTTACGGAGCGGGAGCACAGGAGCAGTTCTTC	CASSYGAGAQEQFF
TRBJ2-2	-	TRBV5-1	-	TGCGCCAGCAGCTTGGCGCCGAAACAGAACACCGGGGAGCTGTTTTTT	CASSLAPKQNTGELFF
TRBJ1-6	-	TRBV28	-	TGTGCCAGCAGCCAACCCAGGGTCAGGGTCGCCTCACCCCTCCACTTT	CASSQPRVRVASPLHF
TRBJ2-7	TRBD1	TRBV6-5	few	TGTGCCAGCAGTCGACAGGGGGTCCCCCTCTACGAGCAGTACTTC	CASSRQGVPLYEQYF